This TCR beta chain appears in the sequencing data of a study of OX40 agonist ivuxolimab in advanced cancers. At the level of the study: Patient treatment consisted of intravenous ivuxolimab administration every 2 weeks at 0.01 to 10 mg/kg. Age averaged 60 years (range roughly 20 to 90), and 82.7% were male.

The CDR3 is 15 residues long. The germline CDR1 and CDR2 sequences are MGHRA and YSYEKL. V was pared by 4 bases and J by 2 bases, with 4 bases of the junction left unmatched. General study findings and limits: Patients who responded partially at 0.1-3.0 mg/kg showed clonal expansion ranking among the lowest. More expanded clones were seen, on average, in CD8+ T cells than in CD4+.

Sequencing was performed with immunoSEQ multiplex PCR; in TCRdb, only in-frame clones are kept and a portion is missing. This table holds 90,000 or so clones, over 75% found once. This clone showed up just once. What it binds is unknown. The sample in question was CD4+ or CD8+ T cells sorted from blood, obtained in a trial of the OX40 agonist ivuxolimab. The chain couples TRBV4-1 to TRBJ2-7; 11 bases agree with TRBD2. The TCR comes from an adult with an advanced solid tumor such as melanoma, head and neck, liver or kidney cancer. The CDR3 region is CASSRTSGSPYEQYF. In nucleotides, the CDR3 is TGCGCCAGCAGCCGAACTAGCGGGAGTCCCTACGAGCAGTACTTC.